Listed below are T cell receptor beta chains from one sample, sequenced in a study of blood T cell repertoires in COVID-19. TCRdb keeps only in-frame clones here, not all; method: immunoSEQ multiplex PCR. The sample lists 110,000 or so clones, roughly 80% occurring once. Sequenced: peripheral blood. These receptors were taken from a woman of 80 years or more with acute or convalescent COVID-19. Each CDR3 is given with its conserved first and last residue. D genes are given only for firm matches. Clone size, where shown, is once, few, many, or a class for clones that have expanded.

cdr3_length: 16
v_call: TRBV5-1
j_call: TRBJ2-3
clone_size: -
d_call: TRBD2
cdr3_aa: CASSLRLAGGTDTQYF
cdr3_nt: TGCGCCAGCAGCTTGCGTTTGGCGGGAGGCACAGATACGCAGTATTTT

cdr3_length: 14
v_call: TRBV5-1
j_call: TRBJ1-1
clone_size: -
d_call: TRBD1
cdr3_aa: CASSSGQPNTEAFF
cdr3_nt: TGCGCCAGCAGCTCGGGACAGCCGAACACTGAAGCTTTCTTT

cdr3_length: 17
v_call: TRBV5-5
j_call: TRBJ2-5
clone_size: -
d_call: TRBD1
cdr3_aa: CASSLNSRGPRSETQYF
cdr3_nt: TGTGCCAGCAGCTTGAATTCCAGGGGGCCGCGTTCAGAGACCCAGTACTTC

cdr3_length: 14
v_call: TRBV19
j_call: TRBJ1-1
clone_size: -
d_call: -
cdr3_aa: CASSIPYRNTEAFF
cdr3_nt: TGTGCCAGTAGCATCCCATACAGGAACACTGAAGCTTTCTTT

cdr3_length: 15
v_call: TRBV10-3
j_call: TRBJ2-1
clone_size: -
d_call: -
cdr3_aa: CAISDPTLSPNEQFF
cdr3_nt: TGTGCCATCAGTGACCCGACATTGAGTCCCAATGAGCAGTTCTTC

cdr3_length: 13
v_call: TRBV12-5
j_call: TRBJ1-1
clone_size: -
d_call: TRBD1
cdr3_aa: CASGWQGDTEAFF
cdr3_nt: TGTGCTAGTGGCTGGCAGGGGGACACTGAAGCTTTCTTT

cdr3_length: 13
v_call: TRBV6-5
j_call: TRBJ2-2
clone_size: -
d_call: -
cdr3_aa: CAIKGRGPGELFF
cdr3_nt: TGTGCAATCAAGGGCAGGGGCCCCGGGGAGCTGTTTTTT

cdr3_length: 15
v_call: TRBV9
j_call: TRBJ2-7
clone_size: -
d_call: TRBD1
cdr3_aa: CASSVGTGKSYEQYF
cdr3_nt: TGTGCCAGCAGCGTAGGGACAGGGAAATCCTACGAGCAGTACTTC

cdr3_length: 9
v_call: TRBV29-1
j_call: TRBJ2-3
clone_size: once
d_call: -
cdr3_aa: CSVEGGGSF
cdr3_nt: TGCAGCGTTGAGGGAGGGGGAAGTTTT

cdr3_length: 15
v_call: TRBV5-6
j_call: TRBJ1-1
clone_size: once
d_call: -
cdr3_aa: CASSLRLRRGTEAFF
cdr3_nt: TGTGCCAGCAGCTTGAGACTTCGGCGGGGCACTGAAGCTTTCTTT

cdr3_length: 16
v_call: TRBV24-1
j_call: TRBJ2-3
clone_size: -
d_call: TRBD1
cdr3_aa: CATSEPDRGGTDTQYF
cdr3_nt: TGTGCCACCAGTGAACCGGACAGGGGTGGCACAGATACGCAGTATTTT

cdr3_length: 15
v_call: TRBV11-2
j_call: TRBJ2-1
clone_size: -
d_call: TRBD2
cdr3_aa: CASSFSGREDNEQFF
cdr3_nt: TGTGCCAGCAGTTTTAGCGGGAGGGAAGACAATGAGCAGTTCTTC

cdr3_length: 13
v_call: TRBV6-4
j_call: TRBJ2-2
clone_size: few
d_call: TRBD1
cdr3_aa: CASRDREAGELFF
cdr3_nt: TGTGCCAGCAGGGACAGGGAGGCCGGGGAGCTGTTTTTT

cdr3_length: 12
v_call: TRBV19
j_call: TRBJ2-3
clone_size: few
d_call: -
cdr3_aa: CASSELADTQYF
cdr3_nt: TGTGCCAGTAGTGAATTAGCCGATACGCAGTATTTT

cdr3_length: 14
v_call: TRBV28
j_call: TRBJ1-2
clone_size: few
d_call: -
cdr3_aa: CASSFGTTNYGYTF
cdr3_nt: TGTGCCAGCAGTTTTGGGACAACTAACTATGGCTACACCTTC

cdr3_length: 16
v_call: TRBV4-1
j_call: TRBJ2-1
clone_size: -
d_call: -
cdr3_aa: CASSQDEGLALNEQFF
cdr3_nt: TGCGCCAGCAGCCAAGATGAAGGGCTAGCGCTCAATGAGCAGTTCTTC

cdr3_length: 15
v_call: TRBV28
j_call: TRBJ2-3
clone_size: -
d_call: -
cdr3_aa: CASSLSAAMLDTQYF
cdr3_nt: TGTGCCAGCAGCCTATCGGCGGCCATGTTAGATACGCAGTATTTT

cdr3_length: 17
v_call: TRBV6-1
j_call: TRBJ2-2
clone_size: -
d_call: TRBD2
cdr3_aa: CASSATPSGAIDGELFF
cdr3_nt: TGTGCCAGCAGTGCGACTCCTAGCGGTGCTATTGACGGGGAGCTGTTTTTT

cdr3_length: 15
v_call: TRBV25-1
j_call: TRBJ1-1
clone_size: -
d_call: -
cdr3_aa: CASWNGQGMNTEAFF
cdr3_nt: TGTGCCAGCTGGAACGGGCAGGGGATGAACACTGAAGCTTTCTTT

cdr3_length: 15
v_call: TRBV6-5
j_call: TRBJ1-1
clone_size: -
d_call: -
cdr3_aa: CASSYNNRVDTEAFF
cdr3_nt: TGTGCCAGCAGTTACAATAACAGGGTCGACACTGAAGCTTTCTTT

cdr3_length: 17
v_call: TRBV2
j_call: TRBJ1-6
clone_size: -
d_call: -
cdr3_aa: CASSEAGPSSYNSPLHF
cdr3_nt: TGTGCCAGCAGTGAAGCAGGTCCTAGCTCCTATAATTCACCCCTCCACTTT

cdr3_length: 14
v_call: TRBV28
j_call: TRBJ1-1
clone_size: -
d_call: TRBD1
cdr3_aa: CASSPAGGNTEAFF
cdr3_nt: TGTGCCAGCAGTCCCGCAGGGGGCAACACTGAAGCTTTCTTT

cdr3_length: 13
v_call: TRBV2
j_call: TRBJ1-5
clone_size: once
d_call: -
cdr3_aa: CASSGAERGLQHF
cdr3_nt: TGTGCCAGCAGTGGAGCTGAGAGGGGACTCCAGCATTTT

cdr3_length: 15
v_call: TRBV5-1
j_call: TRBJ2-3
clone_size: -
d_call: -
cdr3_aa: CASSLGPGRTDTQYF
cdr3_nt: TGCGCCAGCAGCTTGGGACCGGGGAGGACAGATACGCAGTATTTT

cdr3_length: 14
v_call: TRBV5-6
j_call: TRBJ2-5
clone_size: -
d_call: -
cdr3_aa: CASSSWTVQETQYF
cdr3_nt: TGTGCCAGCAGCTCCTGGACAGTTCAAGAGACCCAGTACTTC

cdr3_length: 13
v_call: TRBV27
j_call: TRBJ1-2
clone_size: few
d_call: TRBD1
cdr3_aa: CASSLPGGYGYTF
cdr3_nt: TGTGCCAGCAGTTTGCCAGGGGGCTATGGCTACACCTTC

cdr3_length: 16
v_call: TRBV28
j_call: TRBJ2-2
clone_size: -
d_call: -
cdr3_aa: CASSSLRDSNTGELFF
cdr3_nt: TGTGCCAGCAGTTCTCTACGGGACTCGAACACCGGGGAGCTGTTTTTT

cdr3_length: 15
v_call: TRBV28
j_call: TRBJ2-7
clone_size: -
d_call: -
cdr3_aa: CASSPLSGNPYEQYF
cdr3_nt: TGTGCCAGCAGCCCCCTATCGGGGAACCCCTACGAGCAGTACTTC

cdr3_length: 17
v_call: TRBV5-5
j_call: TRBJ2-5
clone_size: -
d_call: TRBD1
cdr3_aa: CASSLGPGTGFRETQYF
cdr3_nt: TGTGCCAGCAGCTTGGGGCCAGGGACAGGGTTCCGAGAGACCCAGTACTTC

cdr3_length: 15
v_call: TRBV28
j_call: TRBJ1-4
clone_size: -
d_call: -
cdr3_aa: CASSPQGLGWEKLFF
cdr3_nt: TGTGCCAGCAGTCCGCAGGGATTGGGGTGGGAAAAACTGTTTTTT

cdr3_length: 15
v_call: TRBV18
j_call: TRBJ2-6
clone_size: -
d_call: -
cdr3_aa: CASSLPGAGANVLTF
cdr3_nt: TGTGCCAGCTCCCTCCCAGGGGCTGGGGCCAACGTCCTGACTTTC

cdr3_length: 13
v_call: TRBV29-1
j_call: TRBJ1-1
clone_size: -
d_call: -
cdr3_aa: CSAPRLSGTEAFF
cdr3_nt: TGCAGCGCACCGAGGCTCTCGGGCACTGAAGCTTTCTTT